This is a list of T cell receptor beta chains from one sample in a study of blood T cell repertoires in COVID-19. The repertoire was sequenced with immunoSEQ multiplex PCR; TCRdb's copy has only in-frame clones and lacks some. The table includes about 170,000 clones, 82% detected once. The material sequenced was peripheral blood. These receptors originate from a woman of 80 years or more with active or convalescent COVID-19. Both conserved end residues are part of each CDR3. Fields, in order: J gene, V gene, clone size, D gene, CDR3 DNA, CDR3 protein. D genes are given only for firm matches. The listing skips clone size in some rows; elsewhere it reads once, few, many or a size class.

TRBJ1-5,TRBV19,few,NA,TGTGCCAGTAATACCGGGGGGAGGGGACGCAATCAGCCCCAGCATTTT,CASNTGGRGRNQPQHF
TRBJ2-7,TRBV5-6,NA,NA,TGTGCCAGCAGCTTGGACCGGTCCTACGAGCAGTACTTC,CASSLDRSYEQYF
TRBJ1-6,TRBV6-5,few,TRBD1,TGTGCCAGCAGACCCCCCGGGACAGAAAATTCACCCCTCCACTTT,CASRPPGTENSPLHF
TRBJ2-3,TRBV27,once,NA,TGTGCCAGCAGTTGGGTCGGGGTAACGGGCACAGATACGCAGTATTTT,CASSWVGVTGTDTQYF
TRBJ1-5,TRBV19,NA,NA,TGTGCCAGTACCCGACCCGGACAGTATCATCAGCCCCAGCATTTT,CASTRPGQYHQPQHF
TRBJ1-1,TRBV9,NA,TRBD1,TGTGCCAGCAGCGCCGGGACAGGGGGCGCGGGGACTGAAGCTTTCTTT,CASSAGTGGAGTEAFF
TRBJ1-1,TRBV9,NA,NA,TGTGCCAGCAGCGTAGGGTATCTCGAGAGCACTGAAGCTTTCTTT,CASSVGYLESTEAFF
TRBJ1-5,TRBV7-8,NA,NA,TGTGCCAGCAGCGTTACAGGGTATAGCAATCAGCCCCAGCATTTT,CASSVTGYSNQPQHF
TRBJ1-1,TRBV30,NA,TRBD1,TGTGCCTGGACCGGGGACAGAAGAGCTTTCTTT,CAWTGDRRAFF
TRBJ1-5,TRBV2,NA,NA,TGTGCCAGCAGTGGTCGTCGGGATAGCAATCAGCCCCAGCATTTT,CASSGRRDSNQPQHF
TRBJ1-3,TRBV9,NA,TRBD1,TGTGCCAGCAGCGCGACAGGGGTCGGAAACACCATATATTTT,CASSATGVGNTIYF
TRBJ1-5,TRBV19,NA,NA,TGTGCCAGTAGTATAGCAGGTTTTAGTAATCAGCCCCAGCATTTT,CASSIAGFSNQPQHF
TRBJ1-1,TRBV10-3,NA,TRBD1,TGTGCCATCAACGCAGGACAGGGTGAAGCTTTCTTT,CAINAGQGEAFF
TRBJ2-5,TRBV3-1/TRBV3-2,NA,TRBD2,TGTGCCAGCAGCCAAGCGGGAGGAGGGACCCAGTACTTC,CASSQAGGGTQYF